This T cell receptor beta chain was observed in a study of blood T cells in healthy people across ages. Each individual donor underwent a draw of about 9.1 milliliters of peripheral blood. This clonotype was seen more than once but under ten times. Antigen unknown. Together with a sample-barcoded 5' primer, a J-beta primer mix was included in a second PCR lasting about 6 to 11 cycles. Through a template-switch adaptor with 12 random nucleotides, each cDNA molecule received a tag. TCRdb analysed the 5' RACE reads with MiXCR anew, one entry per CDR3 protein. The repertoire holds nearly 1 million distinct CDR3 sequences, just over 50% seen once, with 20% to 25% in the top ten. Study-wide findings and caveats: The diversity estimates, figures obtained from one million T cells, were considered underestimates. Versus aged donors, long-lived donors had higher diversity and more naive CD4+ cells.

CDR1 is SQVTM, CDR2 ANQGSEA, per germline. V dropped 7 bases and J dropped 1 base, with 11 bases sitting between them. The CDR3 consists of 13 residues. This TCR was recovered from a woman aged 55-69 years in good health. The sample consisted of blood. The chain recombines TRBV29-1 with TRBJ2-1; D is undetermined. The CDR3: CSADRPSYNEQFF. Written as DNA, the CDR3 is TGCAGCGCGGACCGCCCTTCCTACAATGAGCAGTTCTTC.